The T cell receptor (beta chain) under discussion was sequenced for a study of cytotoxic CD8 clonotypes in ibrutinib-treated CLL. The study's findings and limits: Baseline-level clonality went beyond age-matched healthy donors and moved in step with circulating CD8+ T-cell counts.

Concerning this clone: Its specificity is not known.

Produced via immunoSEQ multiplex PCR; TCRdb's table is partial and in-frame only. The table shows 9,500 to 14,000 clones, with 81% occurring only once. V lost 4 bases, J lost 0 bases, and 9 bases lay in between. The length of the CDR3 is 14 residues. Germline V gene data show CDR1 as MDHEN and CDR2 as SYDVKM. The sequencing here drew on PBMCs, taken at disease progression, from a patient treated with ibrutinib. This receptor was identified in a human donor with chronic lymphocytic leukemia. This chain joins TRBV28 and TRBJ1-1; D call uncertain. This CDR3 is CASSSAEMNTEAFF. The CDR3 DNA reads as TGTGCCAGCAGTTCTGCAGAGATGAACACTGAAGCTTTCTTT. Complete variable domain (other parts from reference TRBV28 and TRBJ1-1): DVKVTQSSRYLVKRTGEKVFLECVQDMDHENMFWYRQDPGLGLRLIYFSYDVKMKEKGDIPEGYSVSREKKERFSLILESASTNQTSMYLCASSSAEMNTEAFFGQGTRLTVV.